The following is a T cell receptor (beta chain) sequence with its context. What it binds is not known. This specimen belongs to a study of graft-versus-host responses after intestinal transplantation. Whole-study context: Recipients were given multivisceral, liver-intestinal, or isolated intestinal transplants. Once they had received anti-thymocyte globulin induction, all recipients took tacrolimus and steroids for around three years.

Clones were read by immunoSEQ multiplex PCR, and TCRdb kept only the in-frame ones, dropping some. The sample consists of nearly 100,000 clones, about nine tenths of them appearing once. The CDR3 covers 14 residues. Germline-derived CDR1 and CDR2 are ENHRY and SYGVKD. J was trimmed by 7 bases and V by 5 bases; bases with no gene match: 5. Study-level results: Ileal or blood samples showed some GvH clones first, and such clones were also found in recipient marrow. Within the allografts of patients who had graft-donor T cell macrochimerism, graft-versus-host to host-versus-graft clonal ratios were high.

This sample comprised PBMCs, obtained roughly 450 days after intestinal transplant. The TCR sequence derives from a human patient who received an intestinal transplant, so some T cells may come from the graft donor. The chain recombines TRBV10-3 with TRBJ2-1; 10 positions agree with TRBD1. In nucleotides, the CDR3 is TGTGCCATCAGTCGACAGGGGGCGCGGAATGAGCAGTTCTTC. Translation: CAISRQGARNEQFF.